The rows below give T cell receptor beta chains drawn from one sample of a study of identical twins. TCRdb reprocessed the 5' RACE reads with MiXCR, giving one entry per CDR3 protein. Among 500,000 to 600,000 distinct CDR3 sequences, around 20% were seen once, and the ten largest hold 0.91%. The same sample was also studied in work on T cells expressing NK-cell markers.

Sequenced input: CD4+ T cells sorted from blood. The source of these receptors is a woman between 18 and 30 years old in good health. Both conserved end residues are part of each CDR3. A D gene is named only where the DNA matches it firmly. Only part of the rows carry a size: once, few, many, or a class if the clone is expanded.

j_gene,abundance,v_gene,d_gene,CDR3aa,CDR3nt
TRBJ1-3,NA,TRBV20-1,NA,CSVQGNTIYF,TGCAGTGTGCAAGGGAACACCATATATTTT
TRBJ2-1,NA,TRBV29-1,NA,CSVGRRFSHNEQFF,TGCAGCGTTGGAAGACGCTTCAGCCACAATGAGCAGTTCTTC
TRBJ1-4,NA,TRBV5-8,NA,CASSYPRSGGEKLFF,TGTGCCAGCAGCTATCCGCGGTCTGGAGGGGAAAAACTGTTTTTT
TRBJ2-7,NA,TRBV27,TRBD2,CASSFKVRTSGSYEQYF,TGTGCCAGCAGTTTTAAAGTGAGGACTAGCGGTTCCTACGAGCAGTACTTC
TRBJ2-1,few,TRBV29-1,TRBD1,CSAQGGTGRSTAYNEQFF,TGCAGCGCCCAAGGGGGGACAGGGCGGTCCACCGCCTACAATGAGCAGTTCTTC
TRBJ2-5,NA,TRBV6-5,NA,CASSYRPYGQTQYF,TGTGCCAGCAGTTATAGGCCCTACGGGCAGACCCAGTACTTC
TRBJ1-4,many,TRBV12-3/TRBV12-4,NA,CASSLRGREWGEKLFF,TGTGCCAGCAGTTTAAGGGGCAGGGAATGGGGTGAAAAACTGTTTTTT
TRBJ1-2,NA,TRBV6-1,NA,CASSAASIYGYTF,TGTGCCAGCAGTGCTGCCTCTATCTATGGCTACACCTTC
TRBJ2-1,many,TRBV6-1,NA,CASGLSSDNEQFF,TGTGCCAGCGGCCTATCCTCCGACAATGAGCAGTTCTTC
TRBJ2-1,many,TRBV7-2,NA,CASSLSVGPYNEQFF,TGTGCCAGCAGCTTATCGGTGGGACCCTACAATGAGCAGTTCTTC
TRBJ2-7,few,TRBV10-3,NA,CAISGRSYEQYF,TGTGCCATCAGTGGTCGGTCCTACGAGCAGTACTTC
TRBJ2-5,NA,TRBV3-1,NA,CASSQGDEQETQYF,TGTGCCAGCAGCCAGGGGGATGAACAAGAGACCCAGTACTTC
TRBJ1-5,once,TRBV19,TRBD1,CASSIYGTGFNQPQHF,TGTGCCAGTAGTATCTATGGGACAGGATTCAATCAGCCCCAGCATTTT
TRBJ2-1,many,TRBV20-1,NA,CSARDYVGSSSYNEQFF,TGCAGTGCTAGAGATTACGTGGGTTCGAGCTCCTACAATGAGCAGTTCTTC
TRBJ2-1,NA,TRBV4-1,TRBD2,CASSQDLAGALGSYNEQFF,TGCGCCAGCAGCCAAGATCTAGCGGGAGCATTAGGCTCCTACAATGAGCAGTTCTTC
TRBJ2-1,few,TRBV7-2,NA,CASSLAFRGRARGEQFF,TGTGCCAGCAGCTTAGCGTTTCGGGGGAGGGCCAGGGGTGAGCAGTTCTTC
TRBJ2-3,few,TRBV6-2/TRBV6-3,NA,CASSYSAQGSDTQYF,TGTGCCAGCAGTTACTCGGCGCAAGGGTCAGATACGCAGTATTTT
TRBJ1-1,many,TRBV20-1,NA,CSALRGEGGTEAFF,TGCAGTGCCCTGAGGGGGGAGGGGGGCACTGAAGCTTTCTTT
TRBJ2-1,few,TRBV2,TRBD2,CASKIAGATYNEQFF,TGTGCCAGCAAGATAGCGGGGGCGACCTACAATGAGCAGTTCTTC
TRBJ2-1,few,TRBV20-1,NA,CSASRASYNEQFF,TGCAGTGCTAGCAGGGCCTCCTACAATGAGCAGTTCTTC
TRBJ1-2,few,TRBV10-3,NA,CAISESNPGFSGYTF,TGTGCCATCAGTGAGTCGAACCCGGGTTTCAGTGGCTACACCTTC
TRBJ2-7,few,TRBV20-1,TRBD2,CSAPVGRAFGEQYF,TGCAGTGCTCCGGTGGGGAGGGCCTTCGGCGAGCAGTACTTC
TRBJ1-1,NA,TRBV29-1,NA,CSVDWTNTEAFF,TGCAGCGTTGATTGGACGAACACTGAAGCTTTCTTT
TRBJ1-1,NA,TRBV5-1,NA,CASSLGGGPTEAFF,TGCGCCAGCAGCTTGGGGGGAGGTCCCACTGAAGCTTTCTTT
TRBJ2-2,NA,TRBV6-2/TRBV6-3,TRBD2,CASSYSAGRLFF,TGTGCCAGCAGTTACTCAGCGGGGCGGCTGTTTTTT
TRBJ1-5,few,TRBV20-1,NA,CSARGPTNQPQHF,TGCAGTGCTAGAGGTCCCACTAATCAGCCCCAGCATTTT
TRBJ2-1,NA,TRBV29-1,NA,CSASRGVRFF,TGCAGCGCCAGTAGGGGGGTTCGGTTCTTC
TRBJ1-5,few,TRBV29-1,NA,CSEEEWRGNQPQHF,TGCAGCGAAGAGGAGTGGAGGGGGAATCAGCCCCAGCATTTT
TRBJ2-3,few,TRBV20-1,TRBD1,CSATRTGKIGTQYF,TGCAGTGCTACCCGGACAGGGAAGATAGGTACGCAGTATTTT
TRBJ1-4,NA,TRBV6-5,NA,CASSYPVRVDEKLFF,TGTGCCAGCAGTTACCCGGTGCGGGTGGACGAAAAACTGTTTTTT
TRBJ2-3,NA,TRBV12-3/TRBV12-4,NA,CASRPGLSTDTQYF,TGTGCCAGCAGGCCGGGACTTAGCACAGATACGCAGTATTTT
TRBJ1-1,few,TRBV12-3/TRBV12-4,NA,CASSFGKRGRGTEAFF,TGTGCCAGCAGCTTTGGGAAAAGAGGGAGGGGCACTGAAGCTTTCTTT
TRBJ2-1,few,TRBV9,NA,CASSVDWAGAPSSFF,TGTGCCAGCAGCGTAGATTGGGCGGGGGCCCCTAGTTCGTTCTTC
TRBJ2-3,few,TRBV12-3/TRBV12-4,NA,CASSSLFGTDTQYF,TGTGCCAGCAGCTCCTTATTCGGCACAGATACGCAGTATTTT
TRBJ1-5,NA,TRBV12-3/TRBV12-4,NA,CAGVSQPQHF,TGTGCGGGGGTGAGTCAGCCCCAGCATTTT
TRBJ2-1,few,TRBV20-1,TRBD2,CSFLRERDEQFF,TGCAGTTTCCTGCGGGAGAGGGATGAGCAGTTCTTC
TRBJ2-7,NA,TRBV20-1,TRBD2,CSAATSGYSYEQYF,TGCAGTGCTGCTACTAGCGGGTACTCCTACGAGCAGTACTTC
TRBJ2-1,many,TRBV12-3/TRBV12-4,TRBD2,CASSRPGSGGNEQFF,TGTGCCAGCAGTAGACCGGGTAGCGGGGGTAATGAGCAGTTCTTC
TRBJ2-7,NA,TRBV7-9,NA,CASSLVASGEQYF,TGTGCCAGCAGCTTAGTTGCGAGTGGCGAGCAGTACTTC
TRBJ1-2,NA,TRBV27,NA,CASSLSTVNGYTF,TGTGCCAGCAGTTTATCGACAGTAAATGGCTACACCTTC
TRBJ2-1,few,TRBV7-2,NA,CASSRTVPVSYNEQFF,TGTGCCAGCAGCCGGACCGTACCCGTCTCCTACAATGAGCAGTTCTTC
TRBJ1-3,NA,TRBV7-9,NA,CASSSTDRGNTIYF,TGTGCCAGCAGCTCTACCGACAGGGGAAACACCATATATTTT
TRBJ1-1,NA,TRBV20-1,NA,CSARDWVGTEAFF,TGCAGTGCTAGAGATTGGGTTGGCACTGAAGCTTTCTTT
TRBJ1-2,NA,TRBV20-1,NA,CSAPDFANYGYTF,TGCAGTGCGCCAGACTTCGCTAACTATGGCTACACCTTC
TRBJ2-5,NA,TRBV9,NA,CASSVDQGQETQYF,TGTGCCAGCAGCGTAGATCAGGGCCAAGAGACCCAGTACTTC
TRBJ1-6,few,TRBV27,NA,CASSKGGADNSPLHF,TGTGCCAGCTCGAAAGGGGGGGCAGACAATTCACCCCTCCACTTT
TRBJ2-1,NA,TRBV5-6,NA,CASSLAGLGPRLTYNEQFF,TGTGCCAGCAGCTTGGCCGGGCTGGGGCCTAGGTTAACCTACAATGAGCAGTTCTTC
TRBJ2-3,few,TRBV20-1,TRBD2,CSAYQREGRSTDTQYF,TGCAGTGCTTATCAGCGGGAGGGTAGAAGCACAGATACGCAGTATTTT
TRBJ1-1,NA,TRBV5-6,TRBD1,CASSSGTGYTEAFF,TGTGCCAGCAGCTCCGGGACAGGGTACACTGAAGCTTTCTTT
TRBJ2-3,NA,TRBV4-2,TRBD2,CASSQSTSGGSDTQYF,TGTGCCAGCAGCCAGAGTACTAGCGGGGGTTCAGATACGCAGTATTTT
TRBJ1-1,NA,TRBV6-1,TRBD1,CASRPGTAMNTEAFF,TGTGCCAGCAGGCCCGGGACAGCCATGAACACTGAAGCTTTCTTT
TRBJ2-4,NA,TRBV15,NA,CATSRDWAVNIQYF,TGTGCCACCAGCAGAGATTGGGCAGTGAACATTCAGTACTTC
TRBJ2-6,NA,TRBV13,NA,CASRHRQGGAGANVLTF,TGTGCCAGCAGACACCGACAGGGAGGAGCTGGGGCCAACGTCCTGACTTTC
TRBJ2-4,few,TRBV20-1,NA,CSVLTGAKNIQYF,TGCAGTGTACTAACGGGGGCCAAAAACATTCAGTACTTC
TRBJ1-2,few,TRBV3-1,TRBD1,CASSRQGVGYTF,TGTGCCAGCAGCCGACAGGGGGTTGGCTACACCTTC
TRBJ2-1,many,TRBV20-1,TRBD2,CSASGAGGLGNEQFF,TGCAGTGCGAGCGGAGCGGGAGGGTTAGGGAATGAGCAGTTCTTC
TRBJ1-3,NA,TRBV10-2,NA,CASSPGREANTIYF,TGCGCCAGCAGCCCAGGAAGGGAGGCAAACACCATATATTTT
TRBJ2-1,many,TRBV7-2,TRBD2,CASSSQAGVGEQFF,TGTGCCAGCAGCTCCCAAGCGGGAGTCGGTGAGCAGTTCTTC
TRBJ2-7,NA,TRBV20-1,TRBD2,CSASGGRVEEQYF,TGCAGTGCTAGCGGCGGGAGGGTAGAAGAGCAGTACTTC
TRBJ2-1,few,TRBV7-9,TRBD2,CASSSPAAGGSYNEQFF,TGTGCCAGCAGCTCCCCAGCGGCGGGAGGCTCCTACAATGAGCAGTTCTTC